The 31 T cell receptor beta chains reported below all come from one sample, sequenced in a study of OX40 agonist ivuxolimab in advanced cancers. Assay: immunoSEQ multiplex PCR; the TCRdb copy retains only in-frame clones and omits some. The sample has 40,000 to 60,000 clones, about 90% seen once; the top ten hold 3% to 4.5%. The sample here was CD4+ or CD8+ T cells sorted from blood, taken in a trial of the OX40 agonist ivuxolimab. These receptors all come from an adult with an advanced solid tumor such as melanoma, head and neck, liver or kidney cancer.

The chain employs TRBV7-9 and TRBJ1-6; 9 nucleotides align to TRBD1. J lost 14 bases, V lost 6 bases, and 11 bases had no gene match. CDR1 SEHNR and CDR2 FQNEAQ come from the germline V gene (reference sequence). This CDR3 has 14 amino acids. CDR3 coding DNA: TGTGCCAGCAGATCCGCCCGGGACAGGGTCGCCCTCCACTTT. Its translation is CASRSARDRVALHF. Complete variable domain (other parts from reference TRBV7-9 and TRBJ1-6): DTGVSQNPRHKITKRGQNVTFRCDPISEHNRLYWYRQTLGQGPEFLTYFQNEAQLEKSRLLSDRFSAERPKGSFSTLEIQRTEQGDSAMYLCASRSARDRVALHFGNGTRLTVT.

The J gene is TRBJ1-2, the V gene TRBV28; D is ambiguous. CDR3 size: 12 residues. Germline V lookup: CDR1 MDHEN, CDR2 SYDVKM. Trimming removed 5 bases at V and 8 bases at J, with 12 bases between. The CDR3 nucleotides read TGTGCCAGCAGTCGGAGGTTTAACGGCTACACCTTC. This sequence encodes CASSRRFNGYTF.

The chain combines TRBV14 with TRBJ2-7; D is unresolved. V lost 0 bases, J lost 1 base, and 22 bases lay in between. This CDR3 has 19 amino acids. From germline, CDR1 is SGHDN and CDR2 FVKESK. CDR3 sequence reads: CASSQEAISGSILSYEQYF. The CDR3 coding sequence is TGTGCCAGCAGCCAAGAAGCCATTAGTGGCAGCATCCTATCCTACGAGCAGTACTTC.

The gene calls are TRBV7-2 and TRBJ1-4; D is undetermined. CDR1 is SGHTA and CDR2 is FQGNSA in the germline V gene. Trimming removed 2 bases at V and 7 bases at J, with 11 bases between. The CDR3 consists of 14 residues. The CDR3 nucleotides read TGTGCCAGCAGCTTAACCTTCCAAGGTGAAAAACTGTTTTTT. Translated: CASSLTFQGEKLFF.

This sequence joins TRBV18 and TRBJ1-3; 9 bases are a match to TRBD1. Germline CDR1 KGHSH, CDR2 LQKENI. The CDR3 is made up of 17 amino acids. V dropped 3 bases and J dropped 3; count of bases not matched to a gene: 9. The CDR3 nucleotides read TGTGCCAGCTCACCTTCGGCGACAGGGGGAATTGGAAACACCATATATTTT. Its protein product is CASSPSATGGIGNTIYF.

V usage is TRBV9 and J usage is TRBJ2-1; 9 bases fit TRBD2. The germline gives CDR1 SGDLS, CDR2 YYNGEE. The J segment lost 3 bases and the V segment lost 0 bases, leaving 7 bases of the junction unmatched. CDR3 length: 17 residues. CDR3 residues: CASSVDPAGGSYNEQFF. CDR3 coding DNA: TGTGCCAGCAGCGTAGATCCCGCGGGAGGGAGCTACAATGAGCAGTTCTTC.

The V call is TRBV2, the J call TRBJ1-3, with D possibly being TRBD1 (6 bases). V was clipped by 3 bases and J by 0 bases, with 9 bases between them. The CDR3 totals 15 residues. The germline V gene encodes CDR1 SNHLY and CDR2 FYNNEI. The CDR3 is CASSEQGSSGNTIYF. The CDR3 DNA reads TGTGCCAGCAGTGAGCAGGGGTCCTCTGGAAACACCATATATTTT.

This chain joins TRBV9 and TRBJ2-5; the D is unclear. The CDR3 loop spans 15 amino acids. V lost 0 bases to trimming and J lost 4 bases, with 13 bases between them. CDR1 and CDR2 (germline): SGDLS, YYNGEE. In DNA, the CDR3 is TGTGCCAGCAGCGTAGCCGAGTGGGCTACAGAGACCCAGTACTTC. Translation: CASSVAEWATETQYF.

This chain joins TRBV27 and TRBJ2-7; no clear D gene. This CDR3 is built from 13 residues. The germline V gene encodes CDR1 MNHEY and CDR2 SMNVEV (reference sequence). V was clipped by 5 bases and J by 2 bases, with 10 bases between them. CDR3 sequence (DNA): TGTGCCAGCAGTAAGCTCACGACCTACGAGCAGTACTTC. It specifies CASSKLTTYEQYF.

J is TRBJ1-5 and V is TRBV27; D remains unclear. The V gene's germline CDR1 is MNHEY and CDR2 SMNVEV (reference sequence). Trimming removed 6 bases from V and 1 base from J, with 7 bases in between. This CDR3 has 13 residues. The CDR3 reads CASRGKSNQPQHF. The CDR3 nucleotides read TGTGCCAGCAGAGGTAAAAGCAATCAGCCCCAGCATTTT.

The V call is TRBV5-5, the J call TRBJ1-2, with a tentative D call TRBD1 (6 bases). V was cut by 1 base and J by 8 bases, with 12 bases left in between. Germline CDR1 SGHKS, CDR2 YYEKEE (reference sequence). The CDR3 has 13 residues. CDR3 sequence: CASSLNTGQGYTF. The CDR3 region has the DNA TGTGCCAGCAGCTTGAATACAGGGCAGGGCTACACCTTC.

The rearrangement joins TRBV4-1 to TRBJ1-3, with D tentatively TRBD1 (6 bases). Germline CDR1 and CDR2: MGHRA and YSYEKL. The length of the CDR3 is 15 residues. Trimming took off 4 bases at V and 0 bases at J, with 10 bases between the two ends. The CDR3 nucleotides read TGCGCCAGCAGCCGCGACAGGAGCTCTGGAAACACCATATATTTT. This gives the protein CASSRDRSSGNTIYF.

This clone was counted only a few times. V is TRBV2 and J is TRBJ2-1; 10 positions match TRBD2. V lost 5 bases, J lost 8 bases, and 15 bases stayed unmatched. Looked up from germline, CDR1 is SNHLY and CDR2 is FYNNEI. The CDR3 consists of 17 residues. The CDR3 spells CASSNKGHTGTSDEQFF. CDR3 in DNA: TGTGCCAGCAGTAACAAAGGCCACACCGGGACTAGCGATGAGCAGTTCTTC.

This rearrangement joins TRBV5-1 to TRBJ1-2; D may be TRBD1 (5 bases). Germline V gene lookup returns CDR1 SGHRS and CDR2 YFSETQ. Trimming left V 0 bases short and J 8 bases short, with 20 bases between. This CDR3 contains 16 residues. CDR3 sequence reads: CASSLDNTGPGAGYTF. CDR3 nucleotides: TGCGCCAGCAGCTTGGACAATACGGGACCCGGGGCCGGCTACACCTTC.

A remark on this clone: One end of the junction fails to match germline, which may point to a read error. The V gene is TRBV7-9, the J gene TRBJ2-7; D remains unclear. CDR1 is SEHNR, CDR2 FQNEAQ, per germline (reference sequence). The CDR3 covers 12 residues. CDR3 residues: CASSLDRYAQYF. For the CDR3, the DNA is TGTGCCAGCAGCTTAGATCGGTACGCGCAGTACTTC.

The genes are TRBV19 and TRBJ1-2; perhaps TRBD1 as D (5 bases). Trimming took 3 bases from V and 4 from J, leaving 12 bases between them. The CDR3 consists of 14 residues. Germline-derived CDR1 and CDR2 are LNHDA and SQIVND (reference sequence). CDR3 in DNA: TGTGCCAGTAGTATGGAGGGGCGAGGCTATGGCTACACCTTC. Protein sequence: CASSMEGRGYGYTF. Full variable domain (rest looked up from reference TRBV19 and TRBJ1-2): DGGITQSPKYLFRKEGQNVTLSCEQNLNHDAMYWYRQDPGQGLRLIYYSQIVNDFQKGDIAEGYSVSREKKESFPLTVTSAQKNPTAFYLCASSMEGRGYGYTFGSGTRLTVV.

This sequence joins TRBV11-2 and TRBJ1-6; D call uncertain. The CDR3 sequence is 12 residues long. CDR1 and CDR2 from the germline V gene are SGHAT and FQNNGV. Trimming cost V 2 bases and J 6 bases, with 2 bases left between them. The CDR3 nucleotides are TGTGCCAGCAGCTTAAGTAATTCACCCCTCCACTTT. Protein sequence: CASSLSNSPLHF.

This chain connects TRBV11-1 to TRBJ1-1; 9 nucleotides line up with TRBD1. Per the germline V gene, CDR1 is SGHAT and CDR2 is FQDESV (reference sequence). The CDR3 length is 14 residues. V lost 4 bases and J lost 1; bases outside the gene matches: 1. The CDR3 DNA reads as TGTGCCAGCAGCTGGGGACAGGGGAACACTGAAGCTTTCTTT. It specifies CASSWGQGNTEAFF. The whole variable domain, filled in from reference TRBV11-1 and TRBJ1-1, reads EAEVAQSPRYKITEKSQAVAFWCDPISGHATLYWYRQILGQGPELLVQFQDESVVDDSQLPKDRFSAERLKGVDSTLKIQPAELGDSAMYLCASSWGQGNTEAFFGQGTRLTVV.

The chain uses TRBV11-2 and TRBJ2-7; TRBD2 is a possible D gene (6 bases). Germline V gives CDR1 SGHAT, CDR2 FQNNGV. The ends were cut back, 0 bases at V and 4 bases at J, with 13 bases in the middle. This CDR3 region has 15 residues. The CDR3 reads CASSLDRRLVYEQYF. In DNA form, the CDR3 reads TGTGCCAGCAGCTTAGATCGCCGACTAGTTTACGAGCAGTACTTC.

The chain combines TRBV4-1 with TRBJ2-7; 12 positions agree with TRBD2. The V segment lost 3 bases and the J segment 2 bases; nucleotides outside the gene matches: 8. Germline CDR1 is MGHRA and CDR2 is YSYEKL. The CDR3 totals 17 residues. CDR3 amino acids: CASSHSGGLAGTYEQYF. Written as DNA, the CDR3 is TGCGCCAGCAGCCACTCTGGGGGACTAGCGGGCACCTACGAGCAGTACTTC.

V gene TRBV7-3 combines with J gene TRBJ2-7, with 11 bases fitting TRBD2. The CDR3 runs to 16 residues. Looked up from germline, CDR1 is SGHTA and CDR2 is FQGTGA. V shed 3 bases, J shed 1 base, and the junction held 5 bases outside the gene matches. The CDR3 loop is CASSFTSGGRSYEQYF. The CDR3 DNA reads as TGTGCCAGCAGCTTTACTAGCGGGGGCCGATCCTACGAGCAGTACTTC.

J is TRBJ2-7 and V is TRBV7-2; 8 positions match TRBD2. The junction had 3 bases not matched to a gene; V was cut back by 2 bases and J by 3 bases. This CDR3 has 14 residues. Germline lookup yields CDR1 SGHTA and CDR2 FQGNSA. CDR3 in amino acids: CASSLSGSNYEQYF. CDR3 DNA: TGTGCCAGCAGCTTAAGCGGGAGCAACTACGAGCAGTACTTC.

The chain recombines TRBV2 with TRBJ1-2; D unclear. The ends were cut back, 2 bases at V and 0 bases at J, with 4 bases in the middle. Germline loops: CDR1 SNHLY, CDR2 FYNNEI. CDR3 size: 13 residues. The DNA for the CDR3 is TGTGCCAGCAGTGAACGGCCTAACTATGGCTACACCTTC. Translating it yields CASSERPNYGYTF.

The chain combines TRBV6-5 with TRBJ2-7, with 9 bases aligning to TRBD1. After removal of 5 bases from V and 6 bases from J, the junction contained 11 bases not matched to a gene. The germline V gene has CDR1 MNHEY and CDR2 SVGAGI. This CDR3 comprises 15 residues. The CDR3, as DNA: TGTGCCAGCAGTAGAACTCGGGACAGGGCGTTCGAGCAGTACTTC. This translates into CASSRTRDRAFEQYF.

The chain carries TRBV5-1 and TRBJ2-5; 7 bases are a match to TRBD1. The CDR3 has 17 residues. In germline, CDR1 is SGHRS, CDR2 YFSETQ. Trimming took 0 bases from V and 4 from J; bases not matched to a gene: 12. CDR3 amino acids: CASSLEGAPSVGETQYF. For the CDR3, the DNA is TGCGCCAGCAGCTTGGAGGGGGCCCCCTCGGTGGGAGAGACCCAGTACTTC.

This chain connects TRBV7-2 to TRBJ2-1; the match to TRBD2 covers 13 bases. The CDR3 is 17 amino acids. Germline CDR1 and CDR2: SGHTA and FQGNSA. Unmatched junction bases numbered 12, after V lost 6 bases and J lost 7 bases. The CDR3 DNA reads as TGTGCCAGCAGACGACTAGCGGGAGGCTCTATCAGGAATGAGCAGTTCTTC. Amino acids: CASRRLAGGSIRNEQFF.

This chain links TRBV7-3 with TRBJ2-5, with D hard to call. Trimming took 3 bases from V and 5 from J, leaving 25 bases between them. The CDR3 has 18 amino acids. The germline CDR1 and CDR2 sequences are SGHTA and FQGTGA. The CDR3 loop reads CASSLPTRPKGLCETQYF. The DNA for the CDR3 is TGTGCCAGCAGCTTGCCGACCCGCCCGAAGGGCTTGTGCGAGACCCAGTACTTC.

The rearrangement uses TRBV9 and TRBJ2-7; weak D call: TRBD1 (5 bases). Germline V gene data show CDR1 as SGDLS and CDR2 as YYNGEE. V lost 4 bases to trimming and J lost 6 bases, with 20 bases between them. This CDR3 has 15 amino acids. As DNA, the CDR3 is TGTGCCAGCAGCCCCGCCCCAGGGAAGGGCTCCGAGCAGTACTTC. Translated: CASSPAPGKGSEQYF.

The J gene is TRBJ1-4, the V gene TRBV27, with 11 bases lining up with TRBD1. The V gene end was trimmed by 4 bases and the J gene end by 10 bases; junction bases not matched to a gene: 2. Germline V gene data show CDR1 as MNHEY and CDR2 as SMNVEV (reference sequence). The CDR3 runs to 13 residues. The CDR3 coding sequence is TGTGCCAGCAGTTCCGGGACAGGGGGAAAACTGTTTTTT. Translated: CASSSGTGGKLFF.

The chain links TRBV30 to TRBJ1-5; unclear D gene. The CDR3 is 13 residues long. Per germline, CDR1 GTSNPN and CDR2 SVGIG (reference sequence). V dropped 2 bases and J dropped 7 bases, with 12 bases sitting between them. The CDR3 sequence: CAWSLAPGQPQHF. In DNA, the CDR3 is TGTGCCTGGAGTCTAGCACCGGGACAGCCCCAGCATTTT.

This clone is a singleton in its sample. This chain links TRBV4-2 with TRBJ1-5; D ambiguous. The CDR3 has 15 amino acids. Germline loops: CDR1 LGHNA, CDR2 YNFKEQ. Trimming pared 0 bases from V and 0 bases from J, leaving 6 bases between. The CDR3 protein is CASSQDGYSNQPQHF. For the CDR3, the DNA is TGTGCCAGCAGCCAAGACGGGTATAGCAATCAGCCCCAGCATTTT.